The sequence of this TCR beta chain was determined in a study of T-cell reconstitution after alpha-beta-depleted transplantation in children. In its sample, this clonotype was seen a few times. Antigen specificity is unknown. Unique molecular identifiers were used in preparing the TCRbeta library. MiXCR was run by TCRdb on the PCR reads, yielding one entry per CDR3 protein. The top ten clones hold 43% of a sample with about 200,000 distinct CDR3 sequences, approximately 17% of them seen once. Whole-study results and caveats: By about two months after transplant, alpha-beta T cells reportedly arose from several hundred graft clones that had expanded. The study traced high day-60 TCRbeta diversity in some patients to surviving recipient T cells and thymic progenitors. Once a year had passed after transplant, T-cell counts and diversity came mostly from newly produced T cells.

Specimen: PBMCs, mostly from graft donor cells, collected 360 days after TCRalphabeta/CD19-depleted stem cell transplant. The clonotype was recovered from a male patient aged 2 to 9 who had a stem cell transplant for acute lymphoblastic leukemia, so the T cells may come from the graft donor.

CDR3 amino acids: CSARDQGGYTEAFF. CDR3 nucleotides: TGCAGTGCTAGAGACCAGGGAGGGTACACTGAAGCTTTCTTT. The chain links TRBV20-1 to TRBJ1-1; D might be TRBD1 (5 bases). Germline-derived CDR1 and CDR2 are DFQATT and SNEGSKA (reference sequence). This CDR3 contains 14 residues. Between the trimmed V and J ends, which lost 0 bases and 3 bases, there was a span of 11 bases.